This T cell receptor (beta chain) is from a study of technical replicates of blood from a few donors. The CDR3 length is 13 residues. With 5 bases clipped from V and 7 bases from J, the junction kept 3 bases outside the gene matches. Germline lookup yields CDR1 GTSNPN and CDR2 SVGIG (reference sequence). This clone was seen just once. Using immunoSEQ multiplex PCR, the repertoire was profiled, and TCRdb retains in-frame clones only, with some absent. The data contain fewer than 65,000 clones, 87% of them singletons. The V and J genes are TRBV30 and TRBJ2-1; 12 bases map to TRBD1. Sequenced input: PBMCs. This sequence originates from a human donor in good health. Some clones in this sample may be carry-over from other donors' samples. The CDR3 loop is CAWLGQGANEQFF. The DNA for the CDR3 is TGTGCCTGGCTGGGACAGGGGGCGAATGAGCAGTTCTTC.